Below are 3 T cell receptor beta chains sequenced from a single sample in a study of Graves' ophthalmopathy and Graves' hyperthyroidism. For repertoire sequencing, the TCR beta CDR3 regions were amplified from RNA transcripts. Second-round multiplex PCR came after a first-round RT-PCR that employed HTBI primers. Each CDR3 protein gets one entry after TCRdb re-called the multiplex PCR reads with MiXCR. The sample lists roughly 36,000 distinct CDR3 sequences, roughly 52% occurring once. Sequences were obtained from peripheral blood. The origin of the receptors is an adult woman with stable Graves' hyperthyroidism.

A few counts support this clonotype. The chain joins TRBV24-1 to TRBJ1-4; D uncertain. The germline V and J ends were trimmed by 0 bases and 8 bases, with 3 bases remaining between them. This CDR3 contains 12 residues. Germline CDR1 KGHDR, CDR2 SFDVKD. Here the CDR3 reads CATSDLSEKLFF. The DNA for the CDR3 is TGTGCCACCAGTGATTTGTCCGAAAAACTGTTTTTT.

This rearrangement joins TRBV9 to TRBJ1-5; 7 bases are shared with TRBD1. Germline CDR1 and CDR2: SGDLS and YYNGEE. The V segment lost 2 bases and the J segment 4 bases; nucleotides outside the gene matches: 0. The CDR3 runs to 13 residues. The CDR3 DNA reads as TGTGCCAGCAGCGTGGGACAGAATCAGCCCCAGCATTTT. Its protein product is CASSVGQNQPQHF.

V gene TRBV5-1 combines with J gene TRBJ2-2; D ambiguous. The CDR3 consists of 12 residues. Germline V gives CDR1 SGHRS, CDR2 YFSETQ. Trimming cost V 1 base and J 7 bases, with 5 bases left between them. CDR3 sequence reads: CASSLSGGELFF. For the CDR3, the DNA is TGCGCCAGCAGCTTGTCGGGCGGGGAGCTGTTTTTT. Variable domain in full (rest from reference TRBV5-1 and TRBJ2-2): KAGVTQTPRYLIKTRGQQVTLSCSPISGHRSVSWYQQTPGQGLQFLFEYFSETQRNKGNFPGRFSGRQFSNSRSEMNVSTLELGDSALYLCASSLSGGELFFGEGSRLTVL.